This TCR beta chain was recovered during a study of blood T cell repertoires in COVID-19. The Seattle site enrolled patients during active infection and followed them longitudinally. V shed 4 bases and J 5 bases; nucleotides not matched to a gene: 11. The CDR3 has 16 residues. Germline V gene data show CDR1 as SGHRS and CDR2 as YFSETQ. Original analysis: How many nucleated cells were present was estimated from reference gene primer amplification. Assay used: immunoSEQ multiplex PCR; TCRdb lists only in-frame clones, some missing. V and J calls and clone size are copied from that table; D and trimming were computed from the DNA. The table includes about 160,000 clones, approximately 84% detected once.

This rearrangement joins TRBV5-1 to TRBJ1-1; 10 positions match TRBD1. The sample taken for sequencing was peripheral blood. This receptor was obtained from a woman aged 55-75 years with COVID-19, enrolled during active disease. This CDR3 is CASSRGQGGAGTEAFF. Written as DNA, the CDR3 is TGCGCCAGCAGCCGAGGACAGGGGGGCGCAGGAACTGAAGCTTTCTTT.